Shown below are 11 T cell receptor beta chains from a single sample sequenced in a study of T cells after posttransplantation cyclophosphamide. This table comes from immunoSEQ multiplex PCR, and its TCRdb copy is limited to in-frame clones, with some not included. The sample lists thousands of clones; 75% to 90% were seen once. What was sequenced was memory CD4+ T cells sorted from PBMCs. The receptors shown here come from a woman aged 55-75 years in good health, CMV-negative, and a related stem cell transplant donor.

This chain links TRBV30 with TRBJ1-5; D gene ambiguous. This CDR3 comprises 14 residues. The germline V gene has CDR1 GTSNPN and CDR2 SVGIG (reference sequence). V was trimmed by 5 bases and J by 2 bases, leaving 13 bases between them. The CDR3 loop is CAWEGHSGNQPQHF. As DNA, the CDR3 is TGTGCCTGGGAGGGTCATTCGGGCAATCAGCCCCAGCATTTT.

The rearrangement uses TRBV7-8 and TRBJ1-1; D possibly corresponds to TRBD1 (6 bases). V lost 5 bases and J lost 1, with 11 bases in between. CDR1 is SGHVS and CDR2 is FQNEAQ in the germline V gene. The length of the CDR3 is 14 residues. The CDR3: CASSVVRGNTEAFF. CDR3 nucleotides: TGTGCCAGCAGCGTAGTCAGGGGGAACACTGAAGCTTTCTTT.

The genes are TRBV6-1 and TRBJ2-1; D is possibly TRBD2 (6 bases). This CDR3 is built from 15 residues. Germline values: CDR1 MNHNS, CDR2 SASEGT. The V end was cut by 6 bases, the J end by 0 bases, with 12 bases between. The CDR3: CASRGGGNSYNEQFF. The CDR3 region has the DNA TGTGCCAGCAGGGGTGGCGGGAACTCCTACAATGAGCAGTTCTTC.

J is TRBJ2-7 and V is TRBV7-9; TRBD2 agrees at 11 bases. This CDR3 region has 13 residues. Germline lookup yields CDR1 SEHNR and CDR2 FQNEAQ (reference sequence). The ends lost 7 bases at V and 2 bases at J; junction bases unmatched: 1. The chain's CDR3 is CASKLAGAYEQYF. The DNA for the CDR3 is TGTGCCAGCAAACTAGCGGGGGCCTACGAGCAGTACTTC.

The chain couples TRBV5-1 to TRBJ2-2; TRBD2 might be the D (5 bases). V lost 2 bases and J lost 4, with 18 bases in between. The length of the CDR3 is 17 residues. Germline lookup yields CDR1 SGHRS and CDR2 YFSETQ. The CDR3 loop reads CASSFSREGPTTGELFF. As DNA, the CDR3 is TGCGCCAGCAGCTTTAGTCGAGAGGGCCCTACCACCGGGGAGCTGTTTTTT.

V is TRBV28 and J is TRBJ2-3; 7 bases are shared with TRBD1. Germline V lookup: CDR1 MDHEN, CDR2 SYDVKM. The CDR3 sequence is 16 residues long. The V gene end was trimmed by 5 bases and the J gene end by 4 bases; junction bases not matched to a gene: 12. Written as DNA, the CDR3 is TGTGCCAGCAGTGATCGCCTGACAGGGAAGGCAGATACGCAGTATTTT. Amino acid sequence: CASSDRLTGKADTQYF.

This chain uses TRBV30 with TRBJ2-1, with TRBD1 matching 9 bases. The CDR3 loop spans 16 amino acids. The germline V gene encodes CDR1 GTSNPN and CDR2 SVGIG (reference sequence). The J segment lost 7 bases and the V segment lost 2 bases, leaving 12 bases of the junction unmatched. CDR3 region: CAWSYYSGTGKNEQFF. CDR3 sequence (DNA): TGTGCCTGGAGTTACTACTCCGGGACAGGGAAGAATGAGCAGTTCTTC.

The rearrangement uses TRBV6-1 and TRBJ1-2; 9 bases are shared with TRBD1. V trimming: 6 bases; J trimming: 6 bases; junction bases outside the gene matches: 5. Germline-derived CDR1 and CDR2 are MNHNS and SASEGT. This CDR3 contains 13 residues. The CDR3 bases are TGTGCCAGCAGGGGACAGGGCATGGATGGCTACACCTTC. It encodes CASRGQGMDGYTF.

Only a few counts were recorded for this clone. The genes are TRBV7-3 and TRBJ2-2; D not resolved. The CDR3 is made up of 15 amino acids. Germline-derived CDR1 and CDR2 are SGHTA and FQGTGA. V lost 4 bases to trimming and J lost 3 bases, with 12 bases between them. The CDR3: CASSYDTAHTGELFF. Here the CDR3 DNA reads TGTGCCAGCAGCTACGACACCGCTCACACCGGGGAGCTGTTTTTT.

V and J are TRBV7-2 and TRBJ2-3; 8 nucleotides agree with TRBD2. CDR1 is SGHTA, CDR2 FQGNSA, per germline. V lost 2 bases and J lost 6; bases outside the gene matches: 4. The CDR3 spans 14 residues. The DNA for the CDR3 is TGTGCCAGCAGCTTAACGGGGGGGTGGGATACGCAGTATTTT. This encodes CASSLTGGWDTQYF.

A word on this clone: The missing conserved phenylalanine or tryptophan at the end of this CDR3 makes a read error likely. Here the CDR3 reads CASSSDTRRMPQHL. CDR3 sequence (DNA): TGTGCCAGCAGCTCGGACACGAGACGTATGCCCCAGCATCTT. The rearrangement uses TRBV2 and TRBJ1-5; D is perhaps TRBD1 (5 bases). The CDR3 has 14 residues. V was clipped by 6 bases and J by 9 bases, with 18 bases between them. Germline loops: CDR1 SNHLY, CDR2 FYNNEI.